The 27 T cell receptor beta chains listed next were all sequenced from one sample in a study of T cells after yellow fever vaccination. TCRdb passed the 5' RACE reads through MiXCR, listing each CDR3 protein once. The profile shows 300,000 to 450,000 distinct CDR3 sequences, 6.2% of them singletons. Sequenced here: PBMCs, sampled 5 days after the yellow fever booster vaccination. The receptors here all came from a man aged 25-45 years who received the YFV17D yellow fever vaccine.

This clonotype has ten or more counts. The chain is built from TRBV12-3 or TRBV12-4 and TRBJ2-7; D is tentatively TRBD1 or TRBD2 (5 bases each). The CDR3 loop spans 14 amino acids. The germline V and J ends were trimmed by 4 bases and 5 bases, with 15 bases remaining between them. CDR3 DNA: TGTGCCAGCAGTTCTACCCGGGGCCACCACGAGCAGTACTTC. This encodes CASSSTRGHHEQYF.

In regard to this clonotype: A junction end diverges from the germline sequence, so it may reflect a read error. The chain employs TRBV6-2 or TRBV6-3 and TRBJ2-7; no clear D. CDR1 and CDR2 (germline): MNHEY, SVGEGT. The CDR3 has 11 residues. In DNA form, the CDR3 reads TGTGCCAGCACTTACCGCTACGAGCAGTACTTC. Its translation is CASTYRYEQYF.

The chain uses TRBV20-1 and TRBJ2-4, with D possibly TRBD2 on 5 matching bases. This CDR3 contains 14 residues. Germline loops: CDR1 DFQATT, CDR2 SNEGSKA (reference sequence). Trimming pared 7 bases from V and 0 bases from J, leaving 13 bases between. Here the CDR3 reads CSVPGKIAKNIQYF. In DNA form, the CDR3 reads TGCAGTGTTCCCGGGAAAATAGCCAAAAACATTCAGTACTTC.

Concerning this clonotype itself: At one boundary the junction diverges from the germline segment, which might be a read error. The rearrangement uses TRBV7-8 and TRBJ2-2; D perhaps matches TRBD2 (5 bases). Germline V CDR1 and CDR2: SGHVS, FQNEAQ. The CDR3 loop spans 16 amino acids. The CDR3, as DNA: TGTGCCACCAGCTTAACGCCGACTCCCGGGGTCGGGGAGCTGTTTTTT. Its translation: CATSLTPTPGVGELFF.

The rearrangement uses TRBV6-7 and TRBJ2-2; 7 nucleotides match TRBD1. TRBV6-7 is flagged as an ORF with uncertain function. There are 17 residues in the CDR3. V lost 0 bases and J lost 6; bases outside the gene matches: 10. The CDR3 nucleotides are TGTGCCAGCAGTTACTCCAGCGGACAGGAGGAAGCCGGGGAGCTGTTTTTT. Translation gives CASSYSSGQEEAGELFF.

J is TRBJ1-5 and V is TRBV12-3 or TRBV12-4; D not certain. The CDR3 has 13 residues. The germline V and J ends were trimmed by 5 bases and 6 bases, with 11 bases remaining between them. CDR3 coding DNA: TGTGCCAGCAGTCCAATAGTAGCTCAGCCCCAGCATTTT. Residues: CASSPIVAQPQHF.

This clonotype was recorded many times. V is TRBV15 and J is TRBJ2-7; 9 positions match TRBD2. CDR1 LNHNV and CDR2 YYDKDF come from the germline V gene (reference sequence). The junction had 10 bases not matched to a gene; V was cut back by 0 bases and J by 4 bases. The CDR3 consists of 17 residues. The CDR3: CATSRDSSGRIKYEQYF. The CDR3 bases are TGTGCCACCAGCAGAGATTCGAGCGGGAGGATCAAGTACGAGCAGTACTTC.

This clonotype was counted at least ten times. CDR3 protein: CASSATGTATPNSPLHF. The DNA for the CDR3 is TGTGCCAGCAGCGCAACCGGGACAGCAACCCCGAATTCACCCCTCCACTTT. The rearrangement uses TRBV9 and TRBJ1-6, with 7 bases identical to TRBD1. CDR1 and CDR2 (germline): SGDLS, YYNGEE. With V trimmed by 3 bases and J by 7 bases, 13 bases remained unmatched. CDR3 size: 17 residues.

The chain carries TRBV19 and TRBJ2-1; 13 nucleotides agree with TRBD2. Trimming at V came to 9 bases and at J to 13 bases, leaving 9 bases not matched to a gene. CDR3 length equals 13 residues. The germline V gene encodes CDR1 LNHDA and CDR2 SQIVND (reference sequence). CDR3 DNA sequence: TGTGCCAGCTCAGGGACTAGCGGGATTGTACAGTTCTTC. Amino acids: CASSGTSGIVQFF.

This chain joins TRBV5-1 and TRBJ2-1; the match to TRBD2 covers 8 bases. Germline lookup yields CDR1 SGHRS and CDR2 YFSETQ. The CDR3 has 16 residues. J gave up 5 bases and V 1 base, and 8 bases lay outside the gene matches. CDR3 residues: CASSLRAGEGDNEQFF. Written as DNA, the CDR3 is TGCGCCAGCAGCTTGAGAGCGGGAGAGGGGGACAATGAGCAGTTCTTC.

The sample holds a few counts of this clonotype. The chain joins TRBV5-1 to TRBJ2-7; TRBD2 is a possible D gene (6 bases). Trimming took 0 bases from V and 6 from J, leaving 10 bases between them. Per the germline V gene, CDR1 is SGHRS and CDR2 is YFSETQ. The CDR3 covers 13 residues. The CDR3 region is CASSLEGRLEQYF. The CDR3 DNA sequence: TGCGCCAGCAGCTTGGAGGGGAGGCTCGAGCAGTACTTC.

In DNA, the CDR3 is TGTGCCAGTAGTTCCACAGGGGTTGGATTCAATCAGCCCCAGCATTTT. This sequence encodes CASSSTGVGFNQPQHF. This rearrangement joins TRBV19 to TRBJ1-5; 7 nucleotides align to TRBD1. V trimming: 5 bases; J trimming: 3 bases; junction bases outside the gene matches: 10. The CDR3 covers 16 residues. Germline loops: CDR1 LNHDA, CDR2 SQIVND (reference sequence).

This clonotype came up a few times. The chain links TRBV20-1 to TRBJ2-7, with 7 bases matching TRBD1. The germline CDR1 and CDR2 sequences are DFQATT and SNEGSKA (reference sequence). The CDR3 is made up of 14 amino acids. J was trimmed by 1 base and V by 3 bases; bases with no gene match: 6. DNA for the CDR3: TGCAGTGCTAGTTTCCCGGGACAGTCCTACGAGCAGTACTTC. Translating gives CSASFPGQSYEQYF.

V is TRBV14 and J is TRBJ1-1; a possible D gene is TRBD1 (5 bases). The CDR3 sequence is 15 residues long. CDR1 is SGHDN and CDR2 is FVKESK in the germline V gene. Deletions cut 6 bases from V and 0 bases from J, with 14 bases between. This CDR3 reads CASRPQAGMNTEAFF. CDR3 DNA sequence: TGTGCCAGCAGACCACAGGCTGGAATGAACACTGAAGCTTTCTTT.

The V call is TRBV6-5, the J call TRBJ1-5; tentative D call: TRBD1 (6 bases). This CDR3 contains 15 residues. Germline V gene data show CDR1 as MNHEY and CDR2 as SVGAGI. The germline V and J ends were trimmed by 6 bases and 0 bases, with 12 bases remaining between them. In nucleotides, the CDR3 is TGTGCCAGCAGGACTGGACAGTATAGCAATCAGCCCCAGCATTTT. Residues: CASRTGQYSNQPQHF.

The rearrangement links TRBV9 to TRBJ2-7; tentative D call: TRBD2 (5 bases). From germline, CDR1 is SGDLS and CDR2 YYNGEE. This CDR3 has 15 amino acids. V was shortened by 0 bases and J by 3 bases, with 13 bases between the two germline ends. The CDR3: CASSVASSRDYEQYF. The CDR3 DNA is TGTGCCAGCAGCGTAGCTAGCAGCCGAGACTACGAGCAGTACTTC.

This clonotype was observed many times. The V gene is TRBV13, the J gene TRBJ2-1; perhaps TRBD1 as D (8 bases). This CDR3 contains 14 residues. V lost 1 base and J lost 7, with 11 bases in between. The germline CDR1 and CDR2 sequences are PRHDT and FYEKMQ (reference sequence). CDR3 region: CASSLDRGGNEQFF. CDR3 coding DNA: TGTGCCAGCAGCTTAGACAGGGGGGGAAATGAGCAGTTCTTC.

There are a few counts of this clonotype. The genes are TRBV6-1 and TRBJ2-7; 8 positions agree with TRBD1. V shed 5 bases and J 0 bases; nucleotides not matched to a gene: 9. Germline V CDR1 and CDR2: MNHNS, SASEGT. The CDR3 is 16 amino acids. The CDR3 coding sequence is TGTGCCAGCAGTATAGACAGGGGACAGAGCTCCTACGAGCAGTACTTC. Amino acid sequence: CASSIDRGQSSYEQYF.

This clonotype occurred many times. The chain combines TRBV6-5 with TRBJ1-5; D is perhaps TRBD1 (5 bases). The CDR3 extends over 15 amino acids. V lost 6 bases to trimming and J lost 6 bases, with 18 bases between them. Germline CDR1 and CDR2: MNHEY and SVGAGI. In DNA form, the CDR3 reads TGTGCCAGCAGAAAAGGTCGGCAGGGAGGTCAGCCCCAGCATTTT. It translates to CASRKGRQGGQPQHF.

This clonotype occurred a few times. The chain joins TRBV18 to TRBJ2-3; maybe TRBD1 (5 bases). V lost 0 bases, J lost 4 bases, and 8 bases lay in between. The CDR3 runs 14 residues. Germline V gene lookup returns CDR1 KGHSH and CDR2 LQKENI. CDR3 sequence reads: CASSPPIGADTQYF. The DNA of the CDR3 is TGTGCCAGCTCACCACCCATAGGGGCAGATACGCAGTATTTT.

This clonotype was picked up a small number of times. The chain uses TRBV12-3 or TRBV12-4 and TRBJ2-2, with D possibly being TRBD1 (5 bases). V was trimmed by 6 bases and J by 6 bases, leaving 11 bases between them. The CDR3 spans 13 residues. The CDR3 loop reads CASRQQDPGELFF. CDR3 bases: TGTGCCAGCAGGCAACAGGACCCCGGGGAGCTGTTTTTT.

This clonotype has only a few counts. V and J are TRBV20-1 and TRBJ2-1, with D uncertain. The germline V and J ends were trimmed by 3 bases and 0 bases, with 12 bases remaining between them. Germline lookup yields CDR1 DFQATT and CDR2 SNEGSKA (reference sequence). CDR3 length: 15 amino acids. This CDR3 reads CSASNRRVSYNEQFF. CDR3 coding DNA: TGCAGTGCTAGTAACAGACGGGTCTCCTACAATGAGCAGTTCTTC.

The V and J genes are TRBV7-9 and TRBJ2-7, with 9 bases matching TRBD1. Germline V gene sequence: CDR1 SEHNR, CDR2 FQNEAQ (reference sequence). This CDR3 has 15 residues. V lost 4 bases to trimming and J lost 6 bases; unmatched junction nucleotides: 10. The CDR3 reads CASSWWDRDFSEQYF. DNA for the CDR3: TGTGCCAGCAGCTGGTGGGACAGGGACTTTTCCGAGCAGTACTTC.

As for this clonotype: Since a much larger clone is just one base distant, this may be a read error. The chain has TRBV10-2 and TRBJ1-3; D not resolved. CDR1 is WSHSY and CDR2 is SAAADI in the germline V gene. The CDR3 is made up of 15 amino acids. The CDR3 sequence is CASGEPPRTGNTIYF. The CDR3 DNA reads as TGCGCCAGCGGTGAGCCGCCGCGGACTGGAAACACCATATATTTT.

V and J are TRBV12-3 or TRBV12-4 and TRBJ2-1; tentatively, D is TRBD1 or TRBD2 (5 bases each). The CDR3 runs to 13 residues. Trimming left V 3 bases short and J 12 bases short, with 15 bases between. The CDR3 nucleotides read TGTGCCAGCAGTTTGACTGGGGGAGAGGTGCAGTTCTTC. Translation: CASSLTGGEVQFF.

This clonotype was observed a handful of times. This chain uses TRBV7-2 with TRBJ2-5, with D possibly being TRBD2 (5 bases). Trimming shortened V by 5 bases and J by 4 bases, and 23 bases separated the two germline ends. Germline V lookup: CDR1 SGHTA, CDR2 FQGNSA. CDR3 length equals 17 residues. Here the CDR3 reads CASSLWWPARRAETQYF. In nucleotides, the CDR3 is TGTGCCAGCAGCCTATGGTGGCCCGCCAGGCGGGCAGAGACCCAGTACTTC.

This clonotype appeared a few times. DNA for the CDR3: TGCGCCAGCAGCACACGATCCGGGACAGGGTCTTACTACGAGCAGTACTTC. This encodes CASSTRSGTGSYYEQYF. The V gene is TRBV5-1, the J gene TRBJ2-7, with 9 bases aligning to TRBD1. Losses at the gene ends were 4 bases for V and 3 bases for J; bases not matched to a gene: 14. The V gene's germline CDR1 is SGHRS and CDR2 YFSETQ. The CDR3 length is 17 residues.